This T cell receptor (beta chain) appears in the sequencing data of a study of control samples from healthy donors and cancer patients. Sequenced by immunoSEQ multiplex PCR; TCRdb stores in-frame clones only, minus some. This table has about 220,000 clones, roughly 94% appearing once. V was cut by 6 bases and J by 3 bases, with 6 bases left in between. The CDR3 runs to 11 residues. Germline V gives CDR1 SGDLS, CDR2 YYNGEE. Specimen: blood. The sequence came from a man in his fifties or sixties in good health. J is TRBJ1-2 and V is TRBV9; D not resolved. The CDR3 DNA follows: TGTGCCAGCAACTCAGACTATGGCTACACCTTC. Translation gives CASNSDYGYTF.